This entry is about one T cell receptor beta chain. What it recognizes is unknown. These data come from a study of T cell responses to AZD1222 COVID-19 vaccine. Data came from immunoSEQ multiplex PCR; TCRdb stores just in-frame clones and leaves some out. Here the sample spans 190,000 or so clones, over 85% being singletons. Study results and limitations: Donors were mostly white British, more females; clonal diversity possibly underestimated. No day 14 peak samples; only post-peak repertoires were characterized. At study baseline, merely six AZD1222 recipients were seropositive.

CDR3 length: 14 amino acids. From germline, CDR1 is SGHRS and CDR2 YFSETQ. The ends lost 1 base at V and 8 bases at J; junction bases unmatched: 8. Analysis merged second doses at about 4 or about 12 weeks. The clonotype was recovered from an adult who received the AZD1222 COVID-19 vaccine. The chain has TRBV5-1 and TRBJ1-2; 7 bases line up with TRBD1. The specimen was peripheral blood, collected 28 days after the second AZD1222 dose. The CDR3 spells CASSLTGAPLGYTF. As DNA, the CDR3 is TGCGCCAGCAGCTTGACAGGGGCCCCCCTCGGCTACACCTTC.